The clone carrying this T cell receptor (beta chain) was observed a few times. This entry is derived from a study of OX40 agonist ivuxolimab in advanced cancers. The CDR3 has 15 residues. The germline V and J ends were trimmed by 0 bases and 4 bases, with 13 bases remaining between them. Per the germline V gene, CDR1 is SGHDT and CDR2 is YYEEEE. TCRdb keeps only in-frame clones here, not all; method: immunoSEQ multiplex PCR. This table holds about 48,000 clones, 85% to 90% found once. Sequenced here: CD4+ or CD8+ T cells sorted from blood, sampled in a trial of the OX40 agonist ivuxolimab. V usage is TRBV5-6 and J usage is TRBJ1-1; D gene ambiguous. The origin of this receptor is an adult with an advanced solid tumor such as melanoma, head and neck, liver or kidney cancer. CDR3 bases: TGTGCCAGCAGCTTGGCTCAAGGATATGGCACTGAAGCTTTCTTT. Protein product: CASSLAQGYGTEAFF.